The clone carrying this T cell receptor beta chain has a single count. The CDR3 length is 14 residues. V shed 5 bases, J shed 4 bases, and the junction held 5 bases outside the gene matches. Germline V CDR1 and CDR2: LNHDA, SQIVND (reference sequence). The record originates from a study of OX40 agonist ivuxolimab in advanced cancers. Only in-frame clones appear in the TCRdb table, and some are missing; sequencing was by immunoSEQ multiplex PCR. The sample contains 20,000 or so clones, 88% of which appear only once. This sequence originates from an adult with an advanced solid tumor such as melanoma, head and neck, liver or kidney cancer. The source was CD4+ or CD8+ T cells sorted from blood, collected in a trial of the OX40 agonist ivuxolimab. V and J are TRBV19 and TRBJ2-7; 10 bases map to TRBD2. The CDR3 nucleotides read TGTGCCAGTAGTTGGTCTAGCGGGAGTTACGAGCAGTACTTC. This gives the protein CASSWSSGSYEQYF. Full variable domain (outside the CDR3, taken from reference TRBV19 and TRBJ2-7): DGGITQSPKYLFRKEGQNVTLSCEQNLNHDAMYWYRQDPGQGLRLIYYSQIVNDFQKGDIAEGYSVSREKKESFPLTVTSAQKNPTAFYLCASSWSSGSYEQYFGPGTRLTVT.